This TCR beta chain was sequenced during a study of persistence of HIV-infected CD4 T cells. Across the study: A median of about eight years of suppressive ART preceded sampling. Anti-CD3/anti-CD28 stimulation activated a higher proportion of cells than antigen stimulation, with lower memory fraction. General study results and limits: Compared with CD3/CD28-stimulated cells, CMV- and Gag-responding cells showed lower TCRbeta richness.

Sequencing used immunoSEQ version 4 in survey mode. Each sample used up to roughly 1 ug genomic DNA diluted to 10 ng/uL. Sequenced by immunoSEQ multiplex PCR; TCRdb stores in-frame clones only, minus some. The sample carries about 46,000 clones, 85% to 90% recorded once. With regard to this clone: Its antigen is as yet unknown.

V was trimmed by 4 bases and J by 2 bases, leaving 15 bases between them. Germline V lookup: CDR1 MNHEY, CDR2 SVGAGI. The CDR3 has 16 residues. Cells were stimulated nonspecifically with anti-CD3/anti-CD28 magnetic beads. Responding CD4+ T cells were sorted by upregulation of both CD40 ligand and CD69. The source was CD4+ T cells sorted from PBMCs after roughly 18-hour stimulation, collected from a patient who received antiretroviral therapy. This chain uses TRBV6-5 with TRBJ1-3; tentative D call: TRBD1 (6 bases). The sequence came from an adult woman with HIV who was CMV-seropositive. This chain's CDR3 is CASSSPLTGAGNTIYF. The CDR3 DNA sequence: TGTGCCAGCAGTTCGCCCCTGACAGGAGCTGGAAACACCATATATTTT.